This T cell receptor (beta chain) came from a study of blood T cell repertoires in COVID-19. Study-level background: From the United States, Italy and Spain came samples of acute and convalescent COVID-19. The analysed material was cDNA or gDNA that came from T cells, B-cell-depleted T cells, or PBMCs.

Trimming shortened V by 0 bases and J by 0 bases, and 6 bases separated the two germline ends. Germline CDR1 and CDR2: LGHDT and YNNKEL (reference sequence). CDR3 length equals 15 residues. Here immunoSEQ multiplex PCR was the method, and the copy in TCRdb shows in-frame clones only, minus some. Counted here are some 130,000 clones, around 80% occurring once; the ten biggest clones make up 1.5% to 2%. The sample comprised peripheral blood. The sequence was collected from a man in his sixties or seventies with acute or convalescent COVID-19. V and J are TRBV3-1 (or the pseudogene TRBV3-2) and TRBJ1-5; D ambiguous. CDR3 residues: CASSQDRHSNQPQHF. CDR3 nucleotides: TGTGCCAGCAGCCAAGACAGACATAGCAATCAGCCCCAGCATTTT.